Detailed here is one T cell receptor beta chain. This entry is derived from a study of human versus mouse CDR3 diversity and MHC coevolution. Assay used: immunoSEQ multiplex PCR; TCRdb lists only in-frame clones, some missing. The table records about 81,000 clones, 93% of them present only once. The CDR3 is 14 amino acids. The J gene is TRBJ1-5, the V gene TRBV21-1; the D segment call TRBD1 is taken from the table without a DNA check. TRBV21-1 corresponds to a pseudogene. This receptor was taken from a person between 30 and 69 years old in good health. Material for sequencing was naive CD4+ T cells from blood. Subset of the sample: CD45RO-negative CD62L-positive naive CD4 T cells. The DNA of the CDR3 is TGTGCCAGCAGACAGGGGAGAGGCAATCAGCCCCAGCATTTT. Residues: CASRQGRGNQPQHF.